This T cell receptor beta chain emerged from a study of blood T cell repertoires in COVID-19. Across the study: The analysed material was cDNA or gDNA that came from T cells, B-cell-depleted T cells, or PBMCs.

This clone was seen a single time. Authors' analysis steps: Estimated nucleated cell counts came from reference gene primer amplification. Repertoires were generated with immunoSEQ multiplex PCR, while TCRdb's copy carries only in-frame clones and drops some. V, J and clone size are those of that table, while D and trimming were read from the DNA. The sample yields over 150,000 clones, about nine tenths seen once. Trimming cost V 6 bases and J 8 bases; bases outside gene matches: 7. Germline V gene lookup returns CDR1 SGHNT and CDR2 YYREEE (reference sequence). The CDR3 loop spans 14 amino acids. This TCR came from a woman between 55 and 75 years old who had recovered from COVID-19. Material for sequencing was peripheral blood. The chain couples TRBV5-4 to TRBJ1-6, with 8 bases fitting TRBD1. This CDR3 reads CASTLGQGDSPLHF. DNA for the CDR3: TGTGCCAGCACCCTAGGACAGGGTGATTCACCCCTCCACTTT.